This T cell receptor (beta chain) was captured by sequencing in a study of early stage breast cancer tumors. The data were produced by immunoSEQ multiplex PCR, yet TCRdb's version contains in-frame clones alone and is incomplete. The table lists roughly 21,000 clones, approximately 80% of them singletons. This clone has only one observation. Its antigen is undetermined. The CDR3 is 19 residues long. The V segment lost 0 bases and the J segment 5 bases; nucleotides outside the gene matches: 10. CDR1 and CDR2 from the germline V gene are SGHAT and FQNNGV. Study-level findings and limits: Tumors had 2 to 3-fold higher T cell density than normal breast.

This clonotype originated in a person aged 55 to 75 with breast cancer. The chain combines TRBV11-2 with TRBJ2-1; 13 bases align to TRBD2. Sequenced input: blood. The CDR3 nucleotides are TGTGCCAGCAGCTTAGATGGACTAGCGGGAGTCTCCGTCCACAATGAGCAGTTCTTC. It translates to CASSLDGLAGVSVHNEQFF.